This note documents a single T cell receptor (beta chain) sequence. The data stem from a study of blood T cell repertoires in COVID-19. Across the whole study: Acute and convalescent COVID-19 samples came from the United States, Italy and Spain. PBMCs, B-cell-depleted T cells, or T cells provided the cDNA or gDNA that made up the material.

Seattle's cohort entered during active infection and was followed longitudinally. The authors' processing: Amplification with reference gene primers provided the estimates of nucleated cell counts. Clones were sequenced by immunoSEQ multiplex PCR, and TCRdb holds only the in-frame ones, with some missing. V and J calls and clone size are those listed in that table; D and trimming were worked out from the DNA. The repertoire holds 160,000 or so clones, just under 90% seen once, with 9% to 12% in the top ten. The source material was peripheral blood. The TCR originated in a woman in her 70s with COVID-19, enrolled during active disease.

In DNA form, the CDR3 reads TGTGCCAGCAGCTTAGTCCCGGGTAGCGGGGGGTCACATACGCAGTATTTT. Translation gives CASSLVPGSGGSHTQYF. The chain uses TRBV7-8 and TRBJ2-3, with 10 bases that match TRBD2. CDR1 and CDR2 (germline): SGHVS, FQNEAQ. This CDR3 is built from 17 residues. The V segment lost 1 base and the J segment 7 bases; nucleotides outside the gene matches: 11. Drawing the rest from reference TRBV7-8 and TRBJ2-3, the complete variable domain is GAGVSQSPRYKVAKRGQDVALRCDPISGHVSLFWYQQALGQGPEFLTYFQNEAQLDKSGLPSDRFFAERPEGSVSTLKIQRTQQEDSAVYLCASSLVPGSGGSHTQYFGPGTRLTVL.